The 13 T cell receptor beta chains reported below all come from one sample, sequenced in a study of CD8+CD57+ T cells in acquired aplastic anemia. Genomic DNA templated the TCR beta VDJ and CDR3 profiling. MiXCR, run by TCRdb on the reads, gives a single entry per CDR3 protein. The sample shows about 180,000 distinct CDR3 sequences, about 47% of them seen only once. Sequencing input: sorted CD4+, CD8+, or CD8+CD57+ T cells (not recorded which) from PBMCs. These receptors originate from a human donor in good health.

The V and J genes are TRBV5-4 and TRBJ2-1; 11 bases are shared with TRBD2. The CDR3 extends over 16 amino acids. The J segment lost 3 bases and the V segment lost 3 bases, leaving 5 bases of the junction unmatched. Germline V CDR1 and CDR2: SGHNT, YYREEE (reference sequence). CDR3 region: CASSWAGTSGYNEQFF. The CDR3 nucleotides read TGTGCCAGCAGCTGGGCCGGGACTAGCGGCTACAATGAGCAGTTCTTC.

The rearrangement links TRBV28 to TRBJ2-5, with D tentatively TRBD2 (5 bases). The CDR3 covers 15 residues. V gave up 4 bases and J gave up 2 bases, with 14 bases separating them. Germline V gene data show CDR1 as MDHEN and CDR2 as SYDVKM. The CDR3 coding sequence is TGTGCCAGCAGTTCACTCAGTCGGGGACAAGAGACCCAGTACTTC. Protein sequence: CASSSLSRGQETQYF.

There are many counts of this clonotype. The V call is TRBV7-9, the J call TRBJ1-4, with 8 nucleotides matching TRBD1. J lost 7 bases, V lost 6 bases, and 10 bases had no gene match. The CDR3 has 15 residues. CDR1 and CDR2 from the germline V gene are SEHNR and FQNEAQ (reference sequence). The CDR3: CASSTRDRKGEKLFF. CDR3 sequence (DNA): TGTGCCAGCAGTACTCGGGACAGGAAGGGTGAAAAACTGTTTTTT.

In this sample, this clonotype turned up many times. V gene TRBV4-2 combines with J gene TRBJ2-7; 13 nucleotides line up with TRBD2. J gave up 5 bases and V 1 base, and 5 bases lay outside the gene matches. CDR1 LGHNA and CDR2 YNFKEQ come from the germline V gene. This CDR3 has 16 amino acids. CDR3 loop: CASSQVRTSGRNEQYF. CDR3 coding DNA: TGTGCCAGCAGCCAAGTCCGGACTAGCGGGAGAAACGAGCAGTACTTC.

Of note for this clonotype: Just one base apart from a much larger clone, this may be a read error. J is TRBJ2-1 and V is TRBV11-2; D unresolved. CDR3 length: 13 amino acids. Germline CDR1 SGHAT, CDR2 FQNNGV. CDR3 region: CASSLGPKNEQSF. CDR3 coding DNA: TGTGCCAGCAGCTTAGGGCCTAAAAATGAGCAGTCCTTC.

This clonotype was picked up many times. The chain has TRBV9 and TRBJ2-1; D gene unclear. This CDR3 is built from 14 residues. V gave up 5 bases and J gave up 9 bases, with 18 bases separating them. Per germline, CDR1 SGDLS and CDR2 YYNGEE. DNA of the CDR3: TGTGCCAGCAGTGAGGACCAGCTCCCCCGTGAGCAGTTCTTC. Translating gives CASSEDQLPREQFF.

The chain couples TRBV12-3 or TRBV12-4 to TRBJ2-7; no definite D call. V was cut by 8 bases and J by 2 bases, with 13 bases left in between. This CDR3 is 13 amino acids long. CDR3 protein: CASRAGTTYEQYF. The CDR3 region has the DNA TGTGCCAGCCGCGCCGGCACCACCTACGAGCAGTACTTC.

J is TRBJ1-5 and V is TRBV20-1; no definite D call. The germline V and J ends were trimmed by 1 base and 1 base, with 5 bases remaining between them. Germline CDR1 is DFQATT and CDR2 is SNEGSKA (reference sequence). This CDR3 is built from 13 residues. The CDR3 coding sequence is TGCAGTGCTAGAGGGAAGAGCAATCAGCCCCAGCATTTT. Its translation: CSARGKSNQPQHF.

The gene calls are TRBV2 and TRBJ1-1; possible D gene TRBD1, 6 bases. This CDR3 is 14 amino acids long. CDR1 SNHLY and CDR2 FYNNEI come from the germline V gene. V dropped 6 bases and J dropped 8 bases, with 19 bases sitting between them. CDR3 in amino acids: CASRTQGLKAEAFF. As DNA, the CDR3 is TGTGCCAGCAGAACGCAGGGGCTTAAAGCCGAAGCTTTCTTT.

The chain uses TRBV28 and TRBJ2-5; 10 nucleotides match TRBD1. This CDR3 is built from 13 residues. J gave up 1 base and V 8 bases, and 1 base lay outside the gene matches. Germline V gene lookup returns CDR1 MDHEN and CDR2 SYDVKM. This chain's CDR3 is CASGTGAQETQYF. The CDR3 DNA reads as TGTGCCAGCGGGACAGGGGCCCAAGAGACCCAGTACTTC.

This clonotype was seen a few times. The rearrangement links TRBV7-2 to TRBJ2-3; D is undetermined. V was pared by 5 bases and J by 5 bases, with 11 bases between. Per the germline V gene, CDR1 is SGHTA and CDR2 is FQGNSA. This CDR3 contains 13 residues. CDR3 DNA: TGTGCCAGCAGCGCCGTTCCACGAGATACGCAGTATTTT. Its protein product is CASSAVPRDTQYF.

This clonotype was seen at least ten times. This chain connects TRBV7-3 to TRBJ2-1; 8 positions match TRBD2. J gave up 9 bases and V 1 base, and 8 bases lay outside the gene matches. This CDR3 is built from 15 residues. CDR1 is SGHTA, CDR2 FQGTGA, per germline. The CDR3 loop is CASSLMSGSGGEQFF. The CDR3 nucleotides are TGTGCCAGCAGCTTAATGAGCGGGAGCGGGGGTGAGCAGTTCTTC.

The chain recombines TRBV24-1 with TRBJ1-4; D is uncertain. Germline CDR1 and CDR2: KGHDR and SFDVKD. The V gene lost 8 bases and the J gene lost 4 bases, with 10 bases spanning the gap. CDR3 length: 13 residues. The CDR3 loop is CATNDGYNEKLFF. In DNA form, the CDR3 reads TGTGCCACCAACGACGGATATAATGAAAAACTGTTTTTT.